What follows are 10 T cell receptor beta chains derived from one specimen sequenced in a study of shared clonotypes between healthy human individuals. Here immunoSEQ multiplex PCR was the method, and the copy in TCRdb shows in-frame clones only, minus some. The data hold about 1.5 million clones, with nearly 99% observed a single time. Sample: naive CD4+ T cells sorted from blood. This sample's subset: CD45RA+ positively selected. These receptor sequences come from a young man in good health.

The chain links TRBV27 to TRBJ1-2, with D perhaps matching TRBD1 (5 bases). Trimming cost V 9 bases and J 5 bases, with 10 bases left between them. This CDR3 contains 11 residues. The germline CDR1 and CDR2 sequences are MNHEY and SMNVEV (reference sequence). CDR3 in amino acids: CASKGPYGYTF. CDR3 sequence (DNA): TGTGCCAGTAAGGGACCGTATGGCTACACCTTC.

The chain combines TRBV5-6 with TRBJ2-1; TRBD1 might be the D (5 bases). CDR3 length: 15 amino acids. Germline loops: CDR1 SGHDT, CDR2 YYEEEE. V was clipped by 6 bases and J by 2 bases, with 15 bases between them. The CDR3 sequence is CASTPGPLTYNEQFF. CDR3 nucleotides: TGTGCCAGCACCCCAGGGCCCCTTACCTACAATGAGCAGTTCTTC.

This clone has only one observation. The chain has TRBV28 and TRBJ2-7; TRBD1 agrees at 9 bases. CDR1 is MDHEN and CDR2 is SYDVKM in the germline V gene. Unmatched junction bases numbered 5, after V lost 8 bases and J lost 0 bases. The CDR3 is 14 residues long. The CDR3 coding sequence is TGTGCCAGCCACGGACAGGGGCTCTCCTACGAGCAGTACTTC. This gives the protein CASHGQGLSYEQYF.

V and J are TRBV7-9 and TRBJ2-5; 9 positions match TRBD2. V was clipped by 5 bases and J by 5 bases; unmatched bases: 6. Germline V gene lookup returns CDR1 SEHNR and CDR2 FQNEAQ (reference sequence). The length of the CDR3 is 14 residues. In nucleotides, the CDR3 is TGTGCCAGCAGCGCTAGCGGGATGTTGGAGACCCAGTACTTC. Protein: CASSASGMLETQYF.

The chain couples TRBV18 to TRBJ2-6; D possibly corresponds to TRBD1 (6 bases). This CDR3 is built from 17 residues. The ends were cut back, 0 bases at V and 2 bases at J, with 11 bases in the middle. Germline V gene data show CDR1 as KGHSH and CDR2 as LQKENI. The CDR3 DNA follows: TGTGCCAGCTCACCACCGAGGCAGGGGACTGGGGCCAACGTCCTGACTTTC. The encoded protein is CASSPPRQGTGANVLTF. The full variable domain, its missing parts supplied by reference TRBV18 and TRBJ2-6, is NAGVMQNPRHLVRRRGQEARLRCSPMKGHSHVYWYRQLPEEGLKFMVYLQKENIIDESGMPKERFSAEFPKEGPSILRIQQVVRGDSAAYFCASSPPRQGTGANVLTFGAGSRLTVL.

The gene calls are TRBV28 and TRBJ2-1; TRBD2 matches 12 bases. Trimming cost V 2 bases and J 0 bases; bases outside gene matches: 2. CDR1 is MDHEN and CDR2 is SYDVKM in the germline V gene. This CDR3 is built from 17 residues. DNA for the CDR3: TGTGCCAGCAGTTTAACTAGCGGGAGGCGCTCCTACAATGAGCAGTTCTTC. It codes for CASSLTSGRRSYNEQFF.

The gene calls are TRBV29-1 and TRBJ2-7; 10 bases agree with TRBD1. Germline assignment: CDR1 SQVTM and CDR2 ANQGSEA. The CDR3 is 17 amino acids. Germline trimming cut 5 bases from V and 0 bases from J; bases unmatched to any gene: 13. CDR3 amino acids: CSVIFDRGLPSSYEQYF. Written as DNA, the CDR3 is TGCAGCGTTATATTCGACAGGGGGCTCCCCTCCTCCTACGAGCAGTACTTC.

This clone has a single count. V and J are TRBV28 and TRBJ2-7; the match to TRBD2 covers 9 bases. The junction had 7 bases not matched to a gene; V was cut back by 3 bases and J by 4 bases. Germline assignment: CDR1 MDHEN and CDR2 SYDVKM. This CDR3 is 15 amino acids long. The CDR3 protein is CASSLSSGSWYEQYF. CDR3 nucleotide sequence: TGTGCCAGCAGTTTGAGTAGCGGGAGTTGGTACGAGCAGTACTTC.

The chain employs TRBV7-2 and TRBJ2-1; either TRBD1 or TRBD2 may fit D (6 bases each). This CDR3 is built from 18 residues. Germline CDR1 SGHTA, CDR2 FQGNSA. V lost 5 bases to trimming and J lost 6 bases, with 26 bases between them. The DNA for the CDR3 is TGTGCCAGCAGCCCGCAATCCGGCGGAGGGGGGTTGAGCAATGAGCAGTTCTTC. Encoded protein: CASSPQSGGGGLSNEQFF.

V is TRBV19 and J is TRBJ1-2, with 10 bases identical to TRBD1. J was trimmed by 4 bases and V by 4 bases; bases with no gene match: 12. The germline V gene encodes CDR1 LNHDA and CDR2 SQIVND (reference sequence). CDR3 size: 17 residues. CDR3 bases: TGTGCCAGTAGTACAAGCCCCGACAGGGGGCCGGGCTATGGCTACACCTTC. Its protein product is CASSTSPDRGPGYGYTF. Based on the CDR3 plus reference TRBV19 and TRBJ1-2, the full variable domain is DGGITQSPKYLFRKEGQNVTLSCEQNLNHDAMYWYRQDPGQGLRLIYYSQIVNDFQKGDIAEGYSVSREKKESFPLTVTSAQKNPTAFYLCASSTSPDRGPGYGYTFGSGTRLTVV.